Each of the 21 T cell receptor beta chains below was sequenced from the same sample in a study of PD-L1 blockade in urothelial cancer. Sample time point: peripheral blood 6 weeks after treatment start. TCRdb's table, derived via immunoSEQ multiplex PCR, lists solely in-frame clones and lacks some. In the table there are roughly 45,000 clones, 83% of which are singletons. The specimen comprised PBMCs, sampled around atezolizumab (anti-PD-L1) treatment. These receptors were taken from a man aged 60-69 years with urothelial cancer.

V and J are TRBV6-1 and TRBJ1-2; D gene uncertain. There are 15 residues in the CDR3. Between the trimmed V and J ends, which lost 7 bases and 0 bases, there was a span of 15 bases. Germline CDR1 is MNHNS and CDR2 is SASEGT. In nucleotides, the CDR3 is TGTGCCAGCAAACTACCCGGGAGTGCTAACTATGGCTACACCTTC. It translates to CASKLPGSANYGYTF.

This clone was observed a single time. V gene TRBV5-1 combines with J gene TRBJ2-5; 8 nucleotides line up with TRBD2. V shed 5 bases and J 0 bases; nucleotides not matched to a gene: 12. This CDR3 is 17 amino acids long. The germline V gene has CDR1 SGHRS and CDR2 YFSETQ. In DNA, the CDR3 is TGCGCCAGCAGACCCGACGGGGGGGACGAGTACCAAGAGACCCAGTACTTC. Translation: CASRPDGGDEYQETQYF.

V and J are TRBV11-2 and TRBJ2-3; D is possibly TRBD2 (5 bases). Trimming stripped 3 bases from V and 4 bases from J, with 5 bases between. The CDR3 loop spans 12 amino acids. In germline, CDR1 is SGHAT, CDR2 FQNNGV. CDR3 DNA: TGTGCCAGCAGCTTCGGGGCAGATACGCAGTATTTT. Its translation: CASSFGADTQYF. Full variable domain (rest looked up from reference TRBV11-2 and TRBJ2-3): EAGVAQSPRYKIIEKRQSVAFWCNPISGHATLYWYQQILGQGPKLLIQFQNNGVVDDSQLPKDRFSAERLKGVDSTLKIQPAKLEDSAVYLCASSFGADTQYFGPGTRLTVL.

The V and J genes are TRBV2 and TRBJ1-2; D not resolved. The CDR3 spans 16 residues. V was pared by 2 bases and J by 0 bases, with 13 bases between. CDR1 and CDR2 from the germline V gene are SNHLY and FYNNEI. Written as DNA, the CDR3 is TGTGCCAGCAGTGAACCAGCGGGCGACACTAACTATGGCTACACCTTC. This translates into CASSEPAGDTNYGYTF. Full variable domain (rest looked up from reference TRBV2 and TRBJ1-2): EPEVTQTPSHQVTQMGQEVILRCVPISNHLYFYWYRQILGQKVEFLVSFYNNEISEKSEIFDDQFSVERPDGSNFTLKIRSTKLEDSAMYFCASSEPAGDTNYGYTFGSGTRLTVV.

The chain is built from TRBV30 and TRBJ2-1; weak D call: TRBD1 (6 bases). The V end lost 4 bases, the J end lost 6 bases, and 13 bases lay between the germline ends. CDR3 size: 13 residues. CDR1 is GTSNPN, CDR2 SVGIG, per germline (reference sequence). The CDR3 DNA sequence: TGTGCCTGGAATAGGGGGTCGTTCAATGAGCAGTTCTTC. Protein sequence: CAWNRGSFNEQFF.

The rearrangement links TRBV28 to TRBJ2-5; 8 bases map to TRBD1. This CDR3 has 15 amino acids. From germline, CDR1 is MDHEN and CDR2 SYDVKM. V lost 7 bases and J lost 4; bases outside the gene matches: 11. The CDR3 region is CASTRSSQGVETQYF. The CDR3 region has the DNA TGTGCCAGCACCAGATCCTCACAGGGGGTAGAGACCCAGTACTTC.

The chain uses TRBV21-1 and TRBJ2-5; no DNA check was done on the table's D call, TRBD2. TRBV21-1 is a listed pseudogene. The CDR3 totals 17 residues. The DNA of the CDR3 is TGTGCCAGCAGCAAAGAGAGTAGCGGGGGGGGTATACAGACCCAGTACTTC. The encoded protein is CASSKESSGGGIQTQYF.

This sequence joins TRBV27 and TRBJ2-3, with 7 positions matching TRBD2. Germline CDR1 reads MNHEY; CDR2 reads SMNVEV (reference sequence). V gave up 5 bases and J gave up 2 bases; unmatched junction bases: 10. This CDR3 comprises 16 residues. The DNA for the CDR3 is TGTGCCAGCAGTCGCAGCGGGGCGCTACACACAGATACGCAGTATTTT. The encoded protein is CASSRSGALHTDTQYF.

This sequence joins TRBV7-2 and TRBJ1-5, with 8 bases lining up with TRBD1. Germline V CDR1 and CDR2: SGHTA, FQGNSA. This CDR3 has 14 amino acids. Trimming at V came to 6 bases and at J to 3 bases, leaving 4 bases not matched to a gene. This chain's CDR3 is CASSRQGNNQPQHF. In nucleotides, the CDR3 is TGTGCCAGCAGTAGACAGGGGAACAATCAGCCCCAGCATTTT.

J is TRBJ2-7 and V is TRBV5-4; 9 bases are shared with TRBD2. Germline lookup yields CDR1 SGHNT and CDR2 YYREEE (reference sequence). The CDR3 is 16 amino acids. The V segment lost 6 bases and the J segment 3 bases; nucleotides outside the gene matches: 13. Written as DNA, the CDR3 is TGTGCCAGCACTGGTGTCTTGCGGGGGGGCAACTACGAGCAGTACTTC. It translates to CASTGVLRGGNYEQYF.

This chain links TRBV9 with TRBJ2-6, with 8 bases matching TRBD1. Trimming removed 3 bases from V and 4 bases from J; junction bases left unmatched: 9. CDR1 is SGDLS, CDR2 YYNGEE, per germline. CDR3 length: 17 residues. The CDR3 DNA follows: TGTGCCAGCAGCGATCCCGGACAGGGCTCCGGGGCCAACGTCCTGACTTTC. Translated, it gives CASSDPGQGSGANVLTF.

The chain joins TRBV7-9 to TRBJ2-5; 8 bases map to TRBD2. In germline, CDR1 is SEHNR, CDR2 FQNEAQ (reference sequence). With V trimmed by 4 bases and J by 1 base, 8 bases remained unmatched. The CDR3 is 16 residues long. Here the CDR3 DNA reads TGTGCCAGCAGCTCGGACGCGGGGGGCCTCCAAGAGACCCAGTACTTC. Protein: CASSSDAGGLQETQYF.

In this sample, this clone turned up a few times. The chain links TRBV2 to TRBJ1-1, with a tentative D call TRBD1 (6 bases). This CDR3 has 12 residues. V was trimmed by 5 bases and J by 7 bases, leaving 11 bases between them. From germline, CDR1 is SNHLY and CDR2 FYNNEI. CDR3 residues: CASSHGQIEAFF. The CDR3 nucleotides are TGTGCCAGCAGTCATGGACAGATTGAAGCTTTCTTT.

This rearrangement joins TRBV7-2 to TRBJ1-3, with D uncertain. V lost 2 bases to trimming and J lost 4 bases, with 15 bases between them. Per germline, CDR1 SGHTA and CDR2 FQGNSA. The length of the CDR3 is 16 residues. The CDR3 DNA follows: TGTGCCAGCAGCTTAAGTGGCCCCCCTTTCGGAAACACCATATATTTT. It encodes CASSLSGPPFGNTIYF.

The chain uses TRBV5-6 and TRBJ2-7; D possibly corresponds to TRBD1 (5 bases). V gave up 0 bases and J gave up 0 bases, with 10 bases separating them. The CDR3 consists of 15 residues. Germline V gives CDR1 SGHDT, CDR2 YYEEEE. CDR3 sequence (DNA): TGTGCCAGCAGCTTGGGGACACCTAGCTCCTACGAGCAGTACTTC. This sequence encodes CASSLGTPSSYEQYF.

V gene TRBV11-2 combines with J gene TRBJ2-1; 9 positions agree with TRBD2. Germline CDR1 SGHAT, CDR2 FQNNGV. With V trimmed by 1 base and J by 15 bases, 7 bases remained unmatched. The CDR3 runs 13 residues. The DNA for the CDR3 is TGTGCCAGCAGCTTAGCTGTAGCGGGGGCCCCGTTCTTC. Translated, it gives CASSLAVAGAPFF.

The chain carries TRBV2 and TRBJ1-5, with 9 bases identical to TRBD1. CDR1 is SNHLY and CDR2 is FYNNEI in the germline V gene. The junction had 9 bases not matched to a gene; V was cut back by 2 bases and J by 7 bases. The CDR3 has 16 amino acids. The CDR3 coding sequence is TGTGCCAGCAGTGAATCCGGGACAGGGATTAGGCAGCCCCAGCATTTT. Protein: CASSESGTGIRQPQHF. The full variable domain, in which reference TRBV2 and TRBJ1-5 provide the parts outside the CDR3, is EPEVTQTPSHQVTQMGQEVILRCVPISNHLYFYWYRQILGQKVEFLVSFYNNEISEKSEIFDDQFSVERPDGSNFTLKIRSTKLEDSAMYFCASSESGTGIRQPQHFGDGTRLSIL.

Comments on this clone: Mismatch with germline at one junction end may stem from a read error. The V gene is TRBV7-7, the J gene TRBJ2-2, with D perhaps matching TRBD2 (5 bases). Germline CDR1 and CDR2: SSHAT and FNYEAQ (reference sequence). There are 14 residues in the CDR3. The CDR3 coding sequence is TGTGCTAGCAGCTTCCAGAGGGATTACGGGGAGCTGTTTTTT. It codes for CASSFQRDYGELFF.

This clone was observed a handful of times. The chain has TRBV2 and TRBJ2-7; 12 bases agree with TRBD1. Germline V gene data show CDR1 as SNHLY and CDR2 as FYNNEI. Unmatched junction bases numbered 11, after V lost 8 bases and J lost 6 bases. The CDR3 runs to 15 residues. The CDR3 protein is CASGTAPGQGAEQYF. The DNA for the CDR3 is TGTGCCAGCGGTACCGCCCCGGGACAGGGGGCCGAGCAGTACTTC.

The chain recombines TRBV2 with TRBJ2-5; 7 bases are shared with TRBD1. This CDR3 region has 16 residues. V shed 4 bases and J 6 bases; nucleotides not matched to a gene: 14. Germline loops: CDR1 SNHLY, CDR2 FYNNEI. The CDR3 sequence: CASSVGVRGLVKTQYF. CDR3 in DNA: TGTGCCAGCAGTGTAGGAGTCAGGGGGTTAGTAAAGACCCAGTACTTC.

The genes are TRBV9 and TRBJ2-5; 8 bases are shared with TRBD1. The ends lost 2 bases at V and 5 bases at J; junction bases unmatched: 8. Germline CDR1 reads SGDLS; CDR2 reads YYNGEE. The CDR3 length is 15 residues. The CDR3 protein is CASSVRQGSDETQYF. The CDR3 nucleotides are TGTGCCAGCAGCGTCAGACAGGGGTCGGATGAGACCCAGTACTTC.